This TCR beta chain derives from a study of blood T cell repertoires in COVID-19. Study overall: Both acute and convalescent COVID-19 samples were obtained from the United States, Italy and Spain.

Using immunoSEQ multiplex PCR, the repertoire was profiled, and TCRdb retains in-frame clones only, with some absent. The table lists fewer than 200,000 clones, around four fifths of them singletons, with less than 3.5% in the top ten. V was pared by 0 bases and J by 4 bases, with 5 bases of the junction left unmatched. The CDR3 covers 15 residues. Per the germline V gene, CDR1 is MNHNS and CDR2 is SASEGT. Sequencing was carried out using peripheral blood. This TCR was recovered from a woman of 80 years or more with COVID-19, enrolled during active disease. The V call is TRBV6-1, the J call TRBJ1-2, with 7 bases matching TRBD1. CDR3 in DNA: TGTGCCAGCAGTGAAGCATCAGGGGGTGGCTATGGCTACACCTTC. Amino acid sequence: CASSEASGGGYGYTF.